The 22 T cell receptor beta chains listed next were all sequenced from one sample in a study of vaccination and CD4 T cells after COVID-19. These receptors lack a known antigen. Treatment defined: roughly 11-day PBMC culture with coronavirus spike peptide pools or control peptides (ViraFEST assay). During the years 2011-2018, before the COVID-19 pandemic, the unexposed donor's CD4+ T cells were collected. Cultured CD4+ T-cell DNA underwent Oncomine TCR Beta short-read sequencing. Genomic DNA was isolated from cultured CD4+ T cells. TCRdb passed the PCR reads through MiXCR, listing each CDR3 protein once. The repertoire holds fewer than 13,000 distinct CDR3 sequences, with around 37% as singletons. The source material was CD4+ T cells from blood, cultured in vitro. All receptors derive from a human donor in good health.

This clonotype was found a few times. This sequence joins TRBV7-2 and TRBJ1-1; D remains unclear. The V gene's germline CDR1 is SGHTA and CDR2 FQGNSA. Trimming pared 1 base from V and 5 bases from J, leaving 17 bases between. The CDR3 loop spans 16 amino acids. This CDR3 is CASSLVMGARRTEAFF. In DNA, the CDR3 is TGTGCCAGCAGCTTAGTTATGGGAGCAAGGAGGACTGAAGCTTTCTTT.

The J gene is TRBJ1-6, the V gene TRBV6-1; 9 bases line up with TRBD1. The V gene's germline CDR1 is MNHNS and CDR2 SASEGT. The CDR3 length is 17 residues. The V segment lost 4 bases and the J segment 6 bases; nucleotides outside the gene matches: 10. CDR3 nucleotide sequence: TGTGCCAGCAGTGTACCACAGGGGGCGCCGTCTAATTCACCCCTCCACTTT. Encoded protein: CASSVPQGAPSNSPLHF.

This chain's CDR3 is CASSDRGGRGKNIQYF. The CDR3 nucleotides read TGTGCCAGCAGTGACCGAGGGGGCAGGGGCAAAAACATTCAGTACTTC. This chain links TRBV25-1 with TRBJ2-4; 7 nucleotides line up with TRBD1. This CDR3 spans 16 amino acids. Germline assignment: CDR1 MGHDK and CDR2 SYGVNS. V gave up 3 bases and J gave up 3 bases; unmatched junction bases: 8.

A few counts support this clonotype. The chain links TRBV6-1 to TRBJ1-1, with unresolved D. Germline CDR1 MNHNS, CDR2 SASEGT. V was clipped by 5 bases and J by 0 bases, with 16 bases between them. The CDR3 has 16 residues. Here the CDR3 reads CASSHLFRSLNTEAFF. CDR3 sequence (DNA): TGTGCCAGCAGTCACCTGTTTAGGTCACTGAACACTGAAGCTTTCTTT.

V is TRBV6-5 and J is TRBJ2-5, with 7 bases matching TRBD2. CDR1 MNHEY and CDR2 SVGAGI come from the germline V gene. The V segment lost 2 bases and the J segment 5 bases; nucleotides outside the gene matches: 11. The CDR3 extends over 16 amino acids. Written as DNA, the CDR3 is TGTGCCAGCAGTTACCTCCGACTAGCTGAAACTGAGACCCAGTACTTC. Residues: CASSYLRLAETETQYF.

CDR3 amino acids: CSPGGTVMGPQHF. The CDR3 region has the DNA TGCAGTCCCGGAGGGACAGTGATGGGGCCCCAGCATTTT. The genes are TRBV20-1 and TRBJ1-5, with TRBD1 identical over 7 bases. CDR1 and CDR2 (germline): DFQATT, SNEGSKA (reference sequence). Losses at the gene ends were 8 bases for V and 9 bases for J; bases not matched to a gene: 13. The CDR3 consists of 13 residues.

In its sample, this clonotype was seen a few times. V gene TRBV19 combines with J gene TRBJ1-5; tentatively, D is TRBD1 (5 bases). The CDR3 runs to 16 residues. The V end lost 6 bases, the J end lost 0 bases, and 15 bases lay between the germline ends. Germline CDR1 and CDR2: LNHDA and SQIVND (reference sequence). CDR3 DNA sequence: TGTGCCAGTAGCCTCTGGGGAGGGGATAGCAATCAGCCCCAGCATTTT. It yields the protein CASSLWGGDSNQPQHF.

The chain joins TRBV19 to TRBJ2-3, with D unresolved. V was clipped by 7 bases and J by 0 bases, with 17 bases between them. CDR3 length equals 16 residues. Germline CDR1 reads LNHDA; CDR2 reads SQIVND (reference sequence). CDR3 region: CASKAGVAGSTDTQYF. The CDR3 DNA reads TGTGCCAGTAAGGCTGGTGTAGCTGGAAGCACAGATACGCAGTATTTT.

The V and J genes are TRBV11-2 and TRBJ2-2; D ambiguous. The ends were cut back, 6 bases at V and 5 bases at J, with 10 bases in the middle. This CDR3 region has 13 residues. Germline values: CDR1 SGHAT, CDR2 FQNNGV. The CDR3 reads CASSPLRTGELFF. CDR3 nucleotide sequence: TGTGCCAGCAGTCCCCTTAGAACCGGGGAGCTGTTTTTT. Using reference TRBV11-2 and TRBJ2-2 for the parts outside the CDR3, the full variable domain is EAGVAQSPRYKIIEKRQSVAFWCNPISGHATLYWYQQILGQGPKLLIQFQNNGVVDDSQLPKDRFSAERLKGVDSTLKIQPAKLEDSAVYLCASSPLRTGELFFGEGSRLTVL.

The chain employs TRBV25-1 and TRBJ2-3, with 8 bases matching TRBD2. The CDR3 totals 15 residues. Germline values: CDR1 MGHDK, CDR2 SYGVNS. V shed 3 bases, J shed 4 bases, and the junction held 6 bases outside the gene matches. Written as DNA, the CDR3 is TGTGCCAGCAGTGATACTAGCGGAGGGGCAGATACGCAGTATTTT. It translates to CASSDTSGGADTQYF.

This chain connects TRBV11-3 to TRBJ2-3; D possibly matches TRBD1 or TRBD2 (5 bases each). This CDR3 comprises 15 residues. V lost 1 base, J lost 2 bases, and 10 bases lay in between. Germline V gene data show CDR1 as SGHNT and CDR2 as YENEEA. CDR3 region: CASSLAGTPTDTQYF. CDR3 bases: TGTGCCAGCAGCTTAGCCGGGACCCCCACAGATACGCAGTATTTT.

The rearrangement joins TRBV5-1 to TRBJ2-1; 11 bases are a match to TRBD2. Trimming cost V 0 bases and J 7 bases; bases outside gene matches: 6. Germline CDR1 reads SGHRS; CDR2 reads YFSETQ. CDR3 length: 16 amino acids. The chain's CDR3 is CASSLARSGRANEQFF. The CDR3 coding sequence is TGCGCCAGCAGCTTGGCCCGTAGCGGGAGGGCAAATGAGCAGTTCTTC.

This clonotype showed up just a few times. The DNA of the CDR3 is TGTGCCAGCAGTTTACCCTCAGGGCTCTATGGCTACACCTTC. Amino acid sequence: CASSLPSGLYGYTF. V and J are TRBV2 and TRBJ1-2; D is possibly TRBD1 (5 bases). Trimming cost V 5 bases and J 4 bases, with 14 bases left between them. Germline-derived CDR1 and CDR2 are SNHLY and FYNNEI. The CDR3 is made up of 14 amino acids.

This rearrangement joins TRBV9 to TRBJ2-1, with 10 bases identical to TRBD1. The V segment lost 2 bases and the J segment 10 bases; nucleotides outside the gene matches: 9. Germline-derived CDR1 and CDR2 are SGDLS and YYNGEE. CDR3 length: 15 amino acids. The CDR3 nucleotides are TGTGCCAGCAGCGTCCGGACAGGGGGAGGGGACGAGCAGTTCTTC. This codes for CASSVRTGGGDEQFF.

The rearrangement uses TRBV6-5 and TRBJ1-2, with 7 positions matching TRBD1. Losses at the gene ends were 4 bases for V and 2 bases for J; bases not matched to a gene: 7. The CDR3 consists of 15 residues. Germline V gives CDR1 MNHEY, CDR2 SVGAGI. CDR3 sequence: CASSSPDRANYGYTF. For the CDR3, the DNA is TGTGCCAGCAGTTCCCCTGACAGGGCGAACTATGGCTACACCTTC.

The chain uses TRBV4-1 and TRBJ1-5; D unresolved. From germline, CDR1 is MGHRA and CDR2 YSYEKL. This CDR3 has 14 residues. The V and J ends lost 4 bases and 2 bases respectively, with 9 bases between them. Here the CDR3 DNA reads TGCGCCAGCAGCCTTCAGTGGGGCAATCAGCCCCAGCATTTT. Its translation: CASSLQWGNQPQHF.

This clonotype was found a few times. The CDR3 coding sequence is TGTGCCAGCAGTCAAGTTGGGGGCGTACAGCCCCAGCATTTT. Translated: CASSQVGGVQPQHF. The chain has TRBV6-1 and TRBJ1-5; a weak D match, TRBD1 (6 bases). Germline CDR1 and CDR2: MNHNS and SASEGT. The CDR3 has 14 amino acids. Deletions cut 5 bases from V and 7 bases from J, with 15 bases between.

V is TRBV2 and J is TRBJ1-2; a possible D gene is TRBD1 (5 bases). CDR1 is SNHLY, CDR2 FYNNEI, per germline. The CDR3 spans 13 residues. Trimming shortened V by 4 bases and J by 4 bases, and 10 bases separated the two germline ends. CDR3 sequence reads: CASSAGGTYGYTF. The CDR3 DNA is TGTGCCAGCAGTGCCGGGGGGACCTATGGCTACACCTTC.

This clonotype was observed once. The V and J genes are TRBV6-4 and TRBJ2-1; 11 nucleotides match TRBD2. CDR1 is MRHNA and CDR2 is SNTAGT in the germline V gene. This CDR3 region has 15 residues. With V trimmed by 0 bases and J by 6 bases, 1 base remained unmatched. CDR3: CASSDSTSGSNEQFF. For the CDR3, the DNA is TGTGCCAGCAGTGACTCAACTAGCGGGAGCAATGAGCAGTTCTTC.

This chain connects TRBV7-3 to TRBJ2-2; no reliable D call. CDR3 length: 13 amino acids. V was clipped by 4 bases and J by 0 bases, with 3 bases between them. CDR1 is SGHTA and CDR2 is FQGTGA in the germline V gene. Here the CDR3 DNA reads TGTGCCAGCAGCTCAACGAACACCGGGGAGCTGTTTTTT. It codes for CASSSTNTGELFF.

In this sample, this clonotype turned up once. In DNA form, the CDR3 reads TGTGCCAGCGTGGGGGGGACTAATGAAAAACTGTTTTTT. It codes for CASVGGTNEKLFF. The chain recombines TRBV28 with TRBJ1-4; maybe TRBD1 (5 bases). CDR3 size: 13 residues. Germline V CDR1 and CDR2: MDHEN, SYDVKM. V lost 8 bases and J lost 2, with 9 bases in between.

Only one count was recorded for this clonotype. One end of the junction is discordant with germline, which a read error may explain. The chain uses TRBV7-2 and TRBJ1-2; possibly TRBD1 for D (6 bases). CDR1 is SGHTA and CDR2 is FQGNSA in the germline V gene. The CDR3 has 16 amino acids. Here the CDR3 reads CASSTPFDGGARGCTF. For the CDR3, the DNA is TGTGCCAGCAGCACCCCGTTCGACGGGGGCGCAAGGGGCTGCACCTTC. Complete variable domain (other parts from reference TRBV7-2 and TRBJ1-2): GAGVSQSPSNKVTEKGKDVELRCDPISGHTALYWYRQSLGQGLEFLIYFQGNSAPDKSGLPSDRFSAERTGGSVSTLTIQRTQQEDSAVYLCASSTPFDGGARGCTFGSGTRLTVV.